A selection of T cell receptor beta chains follows, all from one sample in a study of OX40 agonist ivuxolimab in advanced cancers. TCRdb's copy holds only in-frame clones and misses some; the assay was immunoSEQ multiplex PCR. The sample consists of tens of thousands of clones, approximately 90% of them appearing once. The material sequenced was CD4+ or CD8+ T cells sorted from blood, taken in a trial of the OX40 agonist ivuxolimab. Receptors originate from an adult with an advanced solid tumor such as melanoma, head and neck, liver or kidney cancer. Both conserved end residues are part of each CDR3. D genes are given only for firm matches. Where a row states a size, it is once, few, many or the class of an expanded clone; other rows omit it.

J gene: TRBJ2-5
clone size: NA
D gene: TRBD1
V gene: TRBV5-4
CDR3 protein: CASSKRTGEGTQYF
CDR3 DNA: TGTGCCAGCAGCAAAAGGACAGGGGAGGGGACCCAGTACTTC

J gene: TRBJ1-1
clone size: NA
D gene: NA
V gene: TRBV16
CDR3 protein: CASSQFSGKGTEAFF
CDR3 DNA: TGTGCCAGCAGCCAATTTTCAGGGAAGGGAACTGAAGCTTTCTTT

J gene: TRBJ1-2
clone size: NA
D gene: TRBD1
V gene: TRBV5-1
CDR3 protein: CASSFGRGGYGYTF
CDR3 DNA: TGCGCCAGCAGCTTCGGCAGGGGGGGCTATGGCTACACCTTC

J gene: TRBJ1-5
clone size: NA
D gene: NA
V gene: TRBV6-1
CDR3 protein: CASSFSTQPQHF
CDR3 DNA: TGTGCCAGCTCTTTCTCTACTCAGCCCCAGCATTTT

J gene: TRBJ1-3
clone size: once
D gene: TRBD1
V gene: TRBV28
CDR3 protein: CASSLGTAKSSGNTIYF
CDR3 DNA: TGTGCCAGCAGTTTAGGGACAGCGAAAAGCTCTGGAAACACCATATATTTT

J gene: TRBJ2-1
clone size: NA
D gene: NA
V gene: TRBV28
CDR3 protein: CASSLLTDYYNEQFF
CDR3 DNA: TGTGCCAGCAGTTTATTGACAGACTATTACAATGAGCAGTTCTTC

J gene: TRBJ1-6
clone size: NA
D gene: NA
V gene: TRBV4-2
CDR3 protein: CASSQSGTQNSPLHF
CDR3 DNA: TGTGCCAGCAGCCAATCCGGGACACAGAATTCACCCCTCCACTTT

J gene: TRBJ2-3
clone size: NA
D gene: NA
V gene: TRBV7-9
CDR3 protein: CASSYDTDTQYF
CDR3 DNA: TGTGCCAGCAGCTATGACACAGATACGCAGTATTTT

J gene: TRBJ1-1
clone size: NA
D gene: NA
V gene: TRBV5-4
CDR3 protein: CASSSQQGNTEAFF
CDR3 DNA: TGTGCCAGCAGCTCACAACAGGGGAACACTGAAGCTTTCTTT

J gene: TRBJ2-5
clone size: NA
D gene: NA
V gene: TRBV7-2
CDR3 protein: CASSLNGGETQYF
CDR3 DNA: TGTGCCAGCAGCTTAAATGGAGGAGAGACCCAGTACTTC

J gene: TRBJ2-7
clone size: NA
D gene: TRBD1
V gene: TRBV2
CDR3 protein: CASSIRDSIGEQYF
CDR3 DNA: TGTGCCAGCAGTATAAGGGACAGCATCGGCGAGCAGTACTTC

J gene: TRBJ2-5
clone size: NA
D gene: NA
V gene: TRBV28
CDR3 protein: CASSLIGETQYF
CDR3 DNA: TGTGCCAGCAGTTTAATTGGGGAGACCCAGTACTTC

J gene: TRBJ2-2
clone size: NA
D gene: NA
V gene: TRBV7-6
CDR3 protein: CASSPAAVGGELFF
CDR3 DNA: TGTGCCAGCAGCCCCGCGGCGGTCGGCGGGGAGCTGTTTTTT

J gene: TRBJ2-1
clone size: NA
D gene: TRBD2
V gene: TRBV9
CDR3 protein: CASSVLAGGPINEQFF
CDR3 DNA: TGTGCCAGCAGCGTCTTAGCGGGAGGGCCAATTAATGAGCAGTTCTTC

J gene: TRBJ1-4
clone size: NA
D gene: NA
V gene: TRBV30
CDR3 protein: CAWSVRPGEKLFF
CDR3 DNA: TGTGCCTGGAGTGTAAGGCCAGGCGAAAAACTGTTTTTT

J gene: TRBJ1-5
clone size: NA
D gene: NA
V gene: TRBV7-8
CDR3 protein: CASSAYRSNNQPQHF
CDR3 DNA: TGTGCCAGCAGCGCCTACAGGAGTAACAATCAGCCCCAGCATTTT

J gene: TRBJ1-1
clone size: NA
D gene: NA
V gene: TRBV28
CDR3 protein: CASSPPHGAGTEAFF
CDR3 DNA: TGTGCCAGCAGTCCCCCGCACGGAGCCGGCACTGAAGCTTTCTTT

J gene: TRBJ2-1
clone size: NA
D gene: NA
V gene: TRBV4-3
CDR3 protein: CASSQDVSSYNEQFF
CDR3 DNA: TGCGCCAGCAGCCAAGACGTCAGCTCCTACAATGAGCAGTTCTTC

J gene: TRBJ1-1
clone size: NA
D gene: NA
V gene: TRBV5-1
CDR3 protein: CASSGGTLTTEAFF
CDR3 DNA: TGCGCCAGCAGCGGTGGGACCCTCACCACTGAAGCTTTCTTT

J gene: TRBJ2-1
clone size: NA
D gene: NA
V gene: TRBV7-3
CDR3 protein: CASSLMVGETEQFF
CDR3 DNA: TGTGCCAGCAGCTTAATGGTGGGAGAGACTGAGCAGTTCTTC

J gene: TRBJ2-7
clone size: NA
D gene: NA
V gene: TRBV10-3
CDR3 protein: CAIRIGGTQQQYF
CDR3 DNA: TGTGCCATCAGGATAGGAGGGACACAACAGCAGTACTTC

J gene: TRBJ1-1
clone size: NA
D gene: TRBD1
V gene: TRBV10-2
CDR3 protein: CASTLDRSTEAFF
CDR3 DNA: TGCGCCAGCACACTGGACAGGTCGACTGAAGCTTTCTTT

J gene: TRBJ2-2
clone size: NA
D gene: NA
V gene: TRBV19
CDR3 protein: CASSKLPGADTGELFF
CDR3 DNA: TGTGCCAGTAGCAAATTACCGGGGGCGGACACCGGGGAGCTGTTTTTT

J gene: TRBJ2-6
clone size: NA
D gene: NA
V gene: TRBV19
CDR3 protein: CASRWSSGANVLTF
CDR3 DNA: TGTGCCAGTAGATGGAGCTCTGGGGCCAACGTCCTGACTTTC

J gene: TRBJ2-1
clone size: NA
D gene: TRBD2
V gene: TRBV5-4
CDR3 protein: CASSAPAGGSNNEQFF
CDR3 DNA: TGTGCCAGCAGCGCGCCAGCGGGGGGATCTAACAATGAGCAGTTCTTC

J gene: TRBJ2-1
clone size: NA
D gene: NA
V gene: TRBV2
CDR3 protein: CASAGDKANYNEQFF
CDR3 DNA: TGTGCCAGCGCGGGGGACAAGGCGAACTACAATGAGCAGTTCTTC

J gene: TRBJ2-7
clone size: NA
D gene: NA
V gene: TRBV11-2
CDR3 protein: CASSLDRGTVYEQYF
CDR3 DNA: TGTGCCAGCAGCTTAGATAGGGGGACGGTCTACGAGCAGTACTTC

J gene: TRBJ1-1
clone size: NA
D gene: TRBD1
V gene: TRBV18
CDR3 protein: CASSPGFAGGSTEAFF
CDR3 DNA: TGTGCCAGCTCACCAGGATTTGCAGGGGGATCCACTGAAGCTTTCTTT

J gene: TRBJ2-1
clone size: NA
D gene: NA
V gene: TRBV7-9
CDR3 protein: CASSLGALYNEQFF
CDR3 DNA: TGTGCCAGCAGCTTAGGTGCCCTCTACAATGAGCAGTTCTTC

J gene: TRBJ1-2
clone size: NA
D gene: NA
V gene: TRBV6-5
CDR3 protein: CASREGTNYGYTF
CDR3 DNA: TGTGCCAGCAGGGAGGGGACTAACTATGGCTACACCTTC

J gene: TRBJ1-3
clone size: NA
D gene: NA
V gene: TRBV4-1
CDR3 protein: CASSQGTVSGNTIYF
CDR3 DNA: TGCGCCAGCAGCCAAGGCACAGTCTCTGGAAACACCATATATTTT

J gene: TRBJ1-2
clone size: NA
D gene: TRBD1
V gene: TRBV29-1
CDR3 protein: CSVADRGEVGYTF
CDR3 DNA: TGCAGCGTCGCCGACAGGGGGGAGGTTGGCTACACCTTC

J gene: TRBJ1-1
clone size: NA
D gene: NA
V gene: TRBV6-5
CDR3 protein: CASRLLGGTEAFF
CDR3 DNA: TGTGCCAGCAGATTACTAGGGGGGACTGAAGCTTTCTTT

J gene: TRBJ2-6
clone size: once
D gene: NA
V gene: TRBV6-5
CDR3 protein: CASRLQGTGANVLTF
CDR3 DNA: TGTGCCAGCAGGCTCCAGGGTACCGGGGCCAACGTCCTGACTTTC

J gene: TRBJ2-7
clone size: once
D gene: NA
V gene: TRBV28
CDR3 protein: CASRSSRQASYEQYF
CDR3 DNA: TGTGCCAGCAGATCCTCCAGACAGGCCTCCTACGAGCAGTACTTC

J gene: TRBJ1-2
clone size: NA
D gene: TRBD1
V gene: TRBV7-2
CDR3 protein: CASSWKGGQEYGYTF
CDR3 DNA: TGTGCCAGCAGCTGGAAAGGGGGACAGGAATATGGCTACACCTTC

J gene: TRBJ1-5
clone size: NA
D gene: NA
V gene: TRBV19
CDR3 protein: CASSPLRGGNQPQHF
CDR3 DNA: TGTGCCAGTAGCCCACTCAGGGGAGGGAATCAGCCCCAGCATTTT

J gene: TRBJ2-3
clone size: NA
D gene: NA
V gene: TRBV4-3
CDR3 protein: CASSQVGDTQYF
CDR3 DNA: TGCGCCAGCAGCCAAGTCGGGGATACGCAGTATTTT

J gene: TRBJ1-4
clone size: NA
D gene: NA
V gene: TRBV29-1
CDR3 protein: CSVGGAGTNEKLFF
CDR3 DNA: TGCAGCGTTGGCGGGGCGGGGACTAATGAAAAACTGTTTTTT

J gene: TRBJ2-5
clone size: NA
D gene: NA
V gene: TRBV5-4
CDR3 protein: CASSLLGASQETQYF
CDR3 DNA: TGTGCCAGCAGCTTGTTGGGGGCCTCACAAGAGACCCAGTACTTC

J gene: TRBJ2-7
clone size: NA
D gene: TRBD1
V gene: TRBV5-1
CDR3 protein: CASSFTSFGQGSKREQYF
CDR3 DNA: TGCGCCAGCAGCTTCACCAGCTTCGGACAGGGGTCGAAGCGCGAGCAGTACTTC

J gene: TRBJ2-7
clone size: NA
D gene: NA
V gene: TRBV18
CDR3 protein: CASSPLPDAYEQYF
CDR3 DNA: TGTGCCAGCTCACCACTCCCGGACGCCTACGAGCAGTACTTC

J gene: TRBJ2-7
clone size: NA
D gene: TRBD1
V gene: TRBV27
CDR3 protein: CASSLTVATRDRTYEQYF
CDR3 DNA: TGTGCCAGCAGTTTGACCGTAGCTACTCGGGACAGAACCTACGAGCAGTACTTC

J gene: TRBJ1-1
clone size: few
D gene: NA
V gene: TRBV30
CDR3 protein: CAWSADGNTEAFF
CDR3 DNA: TGTGCCTGGAGTGCGGACGGGAACACTGAAGCTTTCTTT

J gene: TRBJ1-6
clone size: NA
D gene: TRBD1
V gene: TRBV5-1
CDR3 protein: CASSLKDRGETYNSPLHF
CDR3 DNA: TGCGCCAGCAGCTTGAAGGACAGGGGGGAAACCTATAATTCACCCCTCCACTTT

J gene: TRBJ2-1
clone size: once
D gene: NA
V gene: TRBV5-1
CDR3 protein: CASSLDGNSVNEQFF
CDR3 DNA: TGCGCCAGCAGCTTGGATGGGAATAGCGTTAATGAGCAGTTCTTC

J gene: TRBJ1-2
clone size: NA
D gene: TRBD1
V gene: TRBV7-9
CDR3 protein: CASSNTRDRVHTF
CDR3 DNA: TGTGCCAGCAGCAATACCCGGGACAGGGTTCACACCTTC

J gene: TRBJ2-3
clone size: few
D gene: TRBD2
V gene: TRBV2
CDR3 protein: CASSALRAGENTQYF
CDR3 DNA: TGTGCCAGCAGCGCCCTCAGGGCGGGGGAAAATACGCAGTATTTT

J gene: TRBJ1-4
clone size: NA
D gene: NA
V gene: TRBV7-6
CDR3 protein: CASSLGPSNEKLFF
CDR3 DNA: TGTGCCAGCAGCTTAGGACCCAGCAATGAAAAACTGTTTTTT

J gene: TRBJ1-6
clone size: NA
D gene: NA
V gene: TRBV2
CDR3 protein: CASQVMGRGGSNSPLHF
CDR3 DNA: TGTGCCAGCCAGGTTATGGGTCGGGGGGGTTCCAATTCACCCCTCCACTTT

J gene: TRBJ1-5
clone size: NA
D gene: NA
V gene: TRBV6-5
CDR3 protein: CASSYSGEQPQHF
CDR3 DNA: TGTGCCAGCAGTTACAGTGGGGAGCAGCCCCAGCATTTT

J gene: TRBJ1-1
clone size: NA
D gene: TRBD1
V gene: TRBV6-4
CDR3 protein: CASRKQGASTEAFF
CDR3 DNA: TGTGCCAGCAGGAAACAGGGGGCAAGCACTGAAGCTTTCTTT